This T cell receptor (beta chain) emerged from a study of identical twins. Study-wide results and caveats: In zero-insertion analyses, partial confounding could arise from invariant MAIT and iNKT cells.

J gave up 1 base and V 0 bases, and 2 bases lay outside the gene matches. CDR1 DFQATT and CDR2 SNEGSKA come from the germline V gene (reference sequence). The CDR3 is made up of 15 amino acids. This clonotype was recorded at least ten times. The antigen is undetermined. Template switching introduced a universal primer site, and the cDNA bore unique molecular identifiers. TCRdb recomputed calls from the 5' RACE reads with MiXCR, one row per CDR3 protein. The sample lists approximately 700,000 distinct CDR3 sequences, around 6% occurring once. Each donor (without exception) was a healthy Caucasian. The sample comprised naive T cells sorted from blood. The source of this sequence is a man between 18 and 35 years old in good health. The chain links TRBV20-1 to TRBJ2-3; TRBD2 aligns across 9 bases. DNA for the CDR3: TGCAGTGCTAGAGATGAGCGGGAGGGCACAGATACGCAGTATTTT. As protein: CSARDEREGTDTQYF.